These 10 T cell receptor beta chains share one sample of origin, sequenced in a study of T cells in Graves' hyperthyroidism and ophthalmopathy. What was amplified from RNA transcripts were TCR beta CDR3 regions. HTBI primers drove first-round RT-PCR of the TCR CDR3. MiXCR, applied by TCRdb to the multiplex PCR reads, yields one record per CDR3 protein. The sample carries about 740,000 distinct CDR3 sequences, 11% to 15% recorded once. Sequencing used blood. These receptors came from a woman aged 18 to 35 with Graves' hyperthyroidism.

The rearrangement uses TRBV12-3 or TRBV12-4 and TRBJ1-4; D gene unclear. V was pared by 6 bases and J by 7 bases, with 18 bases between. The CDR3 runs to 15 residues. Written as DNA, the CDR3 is TGTGCCAGCAGCCACATATCAAACCTTATTGAAAAACTGTTTTTT. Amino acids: CASSHISNLIEKLFF.

Written as DNA, the CDR3 is TGTGCCTGGAGTGAAGGGCTGACTAGCGGGGCCTACAATGAGCAGTTCTTC. Protein product: CAWSEGLTSGAYNEQFF. The V gene is TRBV30, the J gene TRBJ2-1; 11 positions match TRBD2. Germline values: CDR1 GTSNPN, CDR2 SVGIG (reference sequence). The CDR3 loop spans 17 amino acids. V gave up 1 base and J gave up 2 bases; unmatched junction bases: 7.

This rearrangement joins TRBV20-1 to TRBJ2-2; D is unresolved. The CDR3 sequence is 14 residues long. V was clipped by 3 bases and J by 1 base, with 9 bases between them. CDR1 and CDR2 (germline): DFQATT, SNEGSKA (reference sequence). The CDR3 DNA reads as TGCAGTGCTAGTGACGGATTGAACACCGGGGAGCTGTTTTTT. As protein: CSASDGLNTGELFF.

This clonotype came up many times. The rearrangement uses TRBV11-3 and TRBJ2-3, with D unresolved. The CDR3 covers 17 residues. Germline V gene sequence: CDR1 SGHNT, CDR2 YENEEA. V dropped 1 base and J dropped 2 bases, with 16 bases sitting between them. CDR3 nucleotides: TGTGCCAGCAGCTTAGGAATCGACCCCAGACTCACAGATACGCAGTATTTT. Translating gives CASSLGIDPRLTDTQYF.

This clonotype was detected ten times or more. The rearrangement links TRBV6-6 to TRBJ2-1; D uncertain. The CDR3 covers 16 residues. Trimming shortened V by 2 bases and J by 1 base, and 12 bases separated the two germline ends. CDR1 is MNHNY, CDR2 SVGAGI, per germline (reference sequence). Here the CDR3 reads CASSYLVLGSYNEQFF. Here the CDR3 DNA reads TGTGCCAGCAGTTACCTAGTTTTAGGGTCCTACAATGAGCAGTTCTTC.

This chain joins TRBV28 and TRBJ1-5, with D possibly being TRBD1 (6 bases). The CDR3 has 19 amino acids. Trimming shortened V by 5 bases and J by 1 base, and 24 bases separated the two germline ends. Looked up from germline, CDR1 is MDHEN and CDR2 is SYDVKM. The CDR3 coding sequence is TGTGCCAGCAGTCTCCTAAGGATACAGGGACTGCGGAGCAATCAGCCCCAGCATTTT. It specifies CASSLLRIQGLRSNQPQHF.

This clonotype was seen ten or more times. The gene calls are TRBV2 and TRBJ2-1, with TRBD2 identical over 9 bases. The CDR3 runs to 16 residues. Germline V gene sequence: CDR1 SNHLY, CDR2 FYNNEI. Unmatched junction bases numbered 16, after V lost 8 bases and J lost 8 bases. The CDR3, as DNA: TGTGCCAGCGGACGCGATGGCGGGAGGGGAGGTCATGAGCAGTTCTTC. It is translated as CASGRDGGRGGHEQFF. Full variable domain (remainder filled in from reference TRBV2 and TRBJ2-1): EPEVTQTPSHQVTQMGQEVILRCVPISNHLYFYWYRQILGQKVEFLVSFYNNEISEKSEIFDDQFSVERPDGSNFTLKIRSTKLEDSAMYFCASGRDGGRGGHEQFFGPGTRLTVL.

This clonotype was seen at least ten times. This CDR3 reads CASSRLRYSYNEQFF. For the CDR3, the DNA is TGTGCCAGCAGCCGACTACGGTACTCCTACAATGAGCAGTTCTTC. The chain is built from TRBV13 and TRBJ2-1; tentatively, D is TRBD2 (5 bases). Trimming took off 5 bases at V and 0 bases at J, with 11 bases between the two ends. From germline, CDR1 is PRHDT and CDR2 FYEKMQ (reference sequence). The CDR3 covers 15 residues.

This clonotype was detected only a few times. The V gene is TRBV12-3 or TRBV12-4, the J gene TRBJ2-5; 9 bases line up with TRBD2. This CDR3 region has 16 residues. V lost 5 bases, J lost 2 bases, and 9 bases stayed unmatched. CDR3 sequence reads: CASSVEASGDQETQYF. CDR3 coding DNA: TGTGCCAGCAGTGTAGAGGCTAGCGGGGATCAAGAGACCCAGTACTTC.

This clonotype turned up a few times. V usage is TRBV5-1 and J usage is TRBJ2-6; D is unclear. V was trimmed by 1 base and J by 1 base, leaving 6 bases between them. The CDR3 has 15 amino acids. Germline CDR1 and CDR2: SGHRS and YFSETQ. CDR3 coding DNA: TGCGCCAGCAGCTTGCCCGGGTCTGGGGCCAACGTCCTGACTTTC. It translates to CASSLPGSGANVLTF.